These 27 T cell receptor beta chains share one sample of origin, sequenced in a study of shared clonotypes between healthy human individuals. The protocol was immunoSEQ multiplex PCR, while the TCRdb copy is restricted to in-frame clones and leaves out a portion. The sample gives roughly 500,000 clones, around 78% of which show up once; 10% to 15% is in the top ten. The specimen was PBMCs. The receptors stem from a woman between 40 and 55 years old in good health. Some clones in this sample may be carry-over from other donors' samples.

Of note for this clone: A far larger clone is one base from this, pointing to a likely read error. The chain links TRBV9 to TRBJ2-7; 8 positions agree with TRBD2. In germline, CDR1 is SGDLS, CDR2 YYNGEE. The CDR3 length is 15 residues. The CDR3: CASSFGLAEPYGQYF. The CDR3 DNA is TGTGCCAGCAGCTTCGGACTAGCCGAGCCCTACGGGCAGTACTTC.

The chain uses TRBV11-3 and TRBJ2-7; TRBD2 aligns across 9 bases. The V and J ends lost 8 bases and 6 bases, in that order; junction bases with no gene match: 8. The CDR3 length is 13 residues. Germline lookup yields CDR1 SGHNT and CDR2 YENEEA. The CDR3 sequence is CASGGRAISEQYF. The DNA of the CDR3 is TGTGCCAGCGGCGGGAGGGCCATCAGCGAGCAGTACTTC.

This clone has only one observation. The chain carries TRBV7-2 and TRBJ2-1; D call uncertain. Trimming took off 8 bases at V and 0 bases at J, with 14 bases between the two ends. The germline gives CDR1 SGHTA, CDR2 FQGNSA. The CDR3 spans 15 residues. CDR3 protein: CASATLAGSYNEQFF. The CDR3 DNA is TGTGCCAGCGCCACGTTAGCAGGCTCCTACAATGAGCAGTTCTTC. Full variable domain (missing parts from reference TRBV7-2 and TRBJ2-1): GAGVSQSPSNKVTEKGKDVELRCDPISGHTALYWYRQSLGQGLEFLIYFQGNSAPDKSGLPSDRFSAERTGGSVSTLTIQRTQQEDSAVYLCASATLAGSYNEQFFGPGTRLTVL.

The V and J genes are TRBV5-1 and TRBJ2-2, with a tentative D call TRBD1 (6 bases). The germline V gene has CDR1 SGHRS and CDR2 YFSETQ. With 3 bases removed from V and 2 bases from J, the gap between germline ends came to 8 bases. This CDR3 comprises 14 residues. The CDR3 DNA is TGCGCCAGCAGCTCAGGGGATAACACCGGGGAGCTGTTTTTT. It yields the protein CASSSGDNTGELFF.

The rearrangement uses TRBV10-3 and TRBJ2-3, with D possibly matching TRBD1 (6 bases). Trimming shortened V by 3 bases and J by 0 bases, and 10 bases separated the two germline ends. Germline V gene data show CDR1 as ENHRY and CDR2 as SYGVKD. The CDR3 totals 15 residues. The CDR3 DNA follows: TGTGCCATCAGTGATGGAAGGGGGAGCACAGATACGCAGTATTTT. Residues: CAISDGRGSTDTQYF.

This clone was found once. The rearrangement joins TRBV30 to TRBJ2-7; 9 bases are shared with TRBD2. Germline loops: CDR1 GTSNPN, CDR2 SVGIG (reference sequence). After removal of 4 bases from V and 4 bases from J, the junction contained 11 bases not matched to a gene. This CDR3 contains 15 residues. The CDR3 region has the DNA TGTGCCTGGAAGGAGGGGTTAGCGGGAGTGTACGAGCAGTACTTC. This translates into CAWKEGLAGVYEQYF.

The chain has TRBV5-1 and TRBJ2-2, with no clear D. This CDR3 is built from 16 residues. V shed 2 bases and J shed 1 base, with 12 bases lying between them. CDR1 and CDR2 from the germline V gene are SGHRS and YFSETQ. The CDR3 DNA follows: TGCGCCAGCAGCTTCGATGGGGTCGTGAACACCGGGGAGCTGTTTTTT. Its protein product is CASSFDGVVNTGELFF.

Only a few counts were recorded for this clone. The chain joins TRBV4-2 to TRBJ2-3; no clear D gene. The length of the CDR3 is 15 residues. Trimming took off 1 base at V and 8 bases at J, with 16 bases between the two ends. Germline V lookup: CDR1 LGHNA, CDR2 YNFKEQ. CDR3 amino acids: CASSQGELDGSTQYF. CDR3 DNA sequence: TGTGCCAGCAGCCAAGGTGAATTAGATGGTTCTACGCAGTATTTT.

This clone was found a few times. The genes are TRBV30 and TRBJ1-2; D is perhaps TRBD1 (6 bases). The V end lost 4 bases, the J end lost 4 bases, and 13 bases lay between the germline ends. CDR3 length: 13 residues. Looked up from germline, CDR1 is GTSNPN and CDR2 is SVGIG (reference sequence). CDR3 in amino acids: CAWKGQGPYGYTF. DNA of the CDR3: TGTGCCTGGAAGGGGCAGGGGCCCTATGGCTACACCTTC.

For this clone: Other DNA sequences in the sample encode the same CDR3. The chain couples TRBV5-1 to TRBJ2-1; D might be TRBD1 (5 bases). CDR3 length equals 15 residues. Trimming took off 0 bases at V and 1 base at J, with 8 bases between the two ends. The germline V gene has CDR1 SGHRS and CDR2 YFSETQ. The DNA of the CDR3 is TGCGCCAGCAGCTTGGTGGCAGGGTCCTACAATGAGCAGTTCTTC. As protein: CASSLVAGSYNEQFF.

The chain links TRBV5-4 to TRBJ1-1; no clear D. Germline assignment: CDR1 SGHNT and CDR2 YYREEE (reference sequence). V was clipped by 4 bases and J by 1 base, with 11 bases between them. There are 14 residues in the CDR3. The CDR3 DNA follows: TGTGCCAGCAGCCCCGGCCAGCAGAACACTGAAGCTTTCTTT. Translation gives CASSPGQQNTEAFF.

The chain carries TRBV5-1 and TRBJ2-7; 14 bases map to TRBD2. Germline CDR1 is SGHRS and CDR2 is YFSETQ. Trimming removed 4 bases from V and 4 bases from J; junction bases left unmatched: 4. There are 15 residues in the CDR3. The CDR3 DNA reads as TGCGCCAGCAGCCAGACTAGCGGGAGGGCATACGAGCAGTACTTC. Protein: CASSQTSGRAYEQYF.

The CDR3 DNA is TGTGCCAGCAGCTTAGGACGAGATCCATATCAAGAGACCCAGTACTTC. As protein: CASSLGRDPYQETQYF. The V gene is TRBV11-3, the J gene TRBJ2-5; no definite D call. This CDR3 has 16 residues. The germline V and J ends were trimmed by 1 base and 2 bases, with 14 bases remaining between them. In germline, CDR1 is SGHNT, CDR2 YENEEA.

This clone showed up just once. The rearrangement joins TRBV7-3 to TRBJ2-2; TRBD2 agrees at 7 bases. In germline, CDR1 is SGHTA, CDR2 FQGTGA. J was trimmed by 0 bases and V by 1 base; bases with no gene match: 5. The CDR3 is made up of 17 amino acids. CDR3: CASSLRVAGANTGELFF. The DNA of the CDR3 is TGTGCCAGCAGCTTAAGGGTCGCGGGAGCGAACACCGGGGAGCTGTTTTTT.

The V call is TRBV28, the J call TRBJ2-5; 11 bases match TRBD2. Trimming removed 5 bases from V and 4 bases from J; junction bases left unmatched: 3. The CDR3 runs 14 residues. CDR1 MDHEN and CDR2 SYDVKM come from the germline V gene. The CDR3 sequence is CASSQGLAGETQYF. DNA of the CDR3: TGTGCCAGCAGTCAAGGACTAGCGGGAGAGACCCAGTACTTC.

V usage is TRBV27 and J usage is TRBJ1-5; TRBD1 aligns across 7 bases. V dropped 6 bases and J dropped 5; count of bases not matched to a gene: 7. From germline, CDR1 is MNHEY and CDR2 SMNVEV (reference sequence). There are 14 residues in the CDR3. The CDR3 loop reads CASSPTGDYQPQHF. The CDR3 bases are TGTGCCAGCAGCCCAACAGGGGACTATCAGCCCCAGCATTTT.

The chain is built from TRBV30 and TRBJ1-1; D remains ambiguous. The CDR3 length is 13 residues. V lost 7 bases, J lost 1 base, and 13 bases lay in between. CDR1 is GTSNPN, CDR2 SVGIG, per germline (reference sequence). The CDR3 region has the DNA TGTGCCTTGGAGGCCCGGGAGAACACTGAAGCTTTCTTT. This codes for CALEARENTEAFF.

The chain combines TRBV5-6 with TRBJ2-1; 14 bases fit TRBD2. The junction had 5 bases not matched to a gene; V was cut back by 4 bases and J by 2 bases. The CDR3 sequence is 17 residues long. Germline-derived CDR1 and CDR2 are SGHDT and YYEEEE. CDR3 in DNA: TGTGCCAGCAGCCCCGGACTAGCGGGAGGAGCCTACAATGAGCAGTTCTTC. It is translated as CASSPGLAGGAYNEQFF.

A single count supports this clone. This sequence joins TRBV6-1 and TRBJ2-7; no firm D call. Germline V lookup: CDR1 MNHNS, CDR2 SASEGT. V was trimmed by 7 bases and J by 0 bases, leaving 10 bases between them. The CDR3 sequence is 13 residues long. CDR3 sequence: CASTRAASYEQYF. The CDR3 bases are TGTGCCAGCACTAGGGCCGCCTCCTACGAGCAGTACTTC.

The V gene is TRBV28, the J gene TRBJ2-1; 11 nucleotides match TRBD2. The V gene end was trimmed by 4 bases and the J gene end by 15 bases; junction bases not matched to a gene: 17. The germline V gene has CDR1 MDHEN and CDR2 SYDVKM. This CDR3 region has 16 residues. DNA of the CDR3: TGTGCCAGCAGTTCCCGGACTAGCGGGCGCACGTATTATCCGTTCTTC. Residues: CASSSRTSGRTYYPFF.

The rearrangement uses TRBV13 and TRBJ1-1; a possible D gene is TRBD1 (5 bases). The CDR3 contains 14 residues. The germline gives CDR1 PRHDT, CDR2 FYEKMQ (reference sequence). V was clipped by 3 bases and J by 6 bases, with 14 bases between them. The CDR3 region is CASSLGEWVAEAFF. CDR3 in DNA: TGTGCCAGCAGCTTGGGGGAGTGGGTCGCTGAAGCTTTCTTT.

Points on this clone: Germline is not matched at one junction end, which may reflect a read error. Other DNA variants within this sample encode the same CDR3. The chain combines TRBV11-1 with TRBJ2-1, with 15 bases that match TRBD2. Germline CDR1 and CDR2: SGHAT and FQDESV (reference sequence). This CDR3 contains 19 residues. CDR3 loop: CASSPSGLAGGSSYNEQFF. DNA of the CDR3: TGTGCCAGCAGCCCCAGTGGACTAGCGGGAGGGAGCTCCTACAACGAGCAGTTCTTC. The full variable domain, with the rest looked up from reference TRBV11-1 and TRBJ2-1, is EAEVAQSPRYKITEKSQAVAFWCDPISGHATLYWYRQILGQGPELLVQFQDESVVDDSQLPKDRFSAERLKGVDSTLKIQPAELGDSAMYLCASSPSGLAGGSSYNEQFFGPGTRLTVL.

CDR3 nucleotide sequence: TGTGCCACCAGCCGAGGTCAAAGGGCCCACAATGAGCAGTTCTTC. Translated, it gives CATSRGQRAHNEQFF. V is TRBV15 and J is TRBJ2-1; D gene unclear. Trimming left V 5 bases short and J 5 bases short, with 16 bases between. The CDR3 extends over 15 amino acids. The germline V gene has CDR1 LNHNV and CDR2 YYDKDF (reference sequence).

The chain carries TRBV28 and TRBJ1-4, with D possibly TRBD1 on 5 matching bases. Germline V gene lookup returns CDR1 MDHEN and CDR2 SYDVKM. The CDR3 runs 15 residues. The germline V and J ends were trimmed by 2 bases and 8 bases, with 15 bases remaining between them. In DNA form, the CDR3 reads TGTGCCAGCAGTTTAATAGGACGGGGCTTGGAAAAACTGTTTTTT. The encoded protein is CASSLIGRGLEKLFF.

The chain combines TRBV5-1 with TRBJ2-3, with D possibly matching TRBD2 (5 bases). This CDR3 has 12 amino acids. Trimming shortened V by 0 bases and J by 7 bases, and 6 bases separated the two germline ends. Germline CDR1 is SGHRS and CDR2 is YFSETQ. The CDR3 loop is CASSLAGNTQYF. CDR3 nucleotides: TGCGCCAGCAGCTTGGCCGGGAATACGCAGTATTTT.

The chain carries TRBV5-4 and TRBJ2-1; D ambiguous. The V gene lost 4 bases and the J gene lost 1 base, with 15 bases spanning the gap. Germline values: CDR1 SGHNT, CDR2 YYREEE (reference sequence). This CDR3 contains 16 residues. The CDR3 region is CASSHPDQFSYNEQFF. CDR3 DNA: TGTGCCAGCAGCCACCCAGACCAGTTTTCCTACAATGAGCAGTTCTTC.

Of note for this clone: This sample also contains other DNA sequences that code for the same CDR3. The rearrangement uses TRBV27 and TRBJ2-7; TRBD2 is a possible D gene (6 bases). V shed 0 bases and J shed 1 base, with 7 bases lying between them. The length of the CDR3 is 14 residues. Germline values: CDR1 MNHEY, CDR2 SMNVEV (reference sequence). CDR3 nucleotide sequence: TGTGCCAGCAGTTTATCTGGAGGGTCCTACGAGCAGTACTTC. Its protein is CASSLSGGSYEQYF.